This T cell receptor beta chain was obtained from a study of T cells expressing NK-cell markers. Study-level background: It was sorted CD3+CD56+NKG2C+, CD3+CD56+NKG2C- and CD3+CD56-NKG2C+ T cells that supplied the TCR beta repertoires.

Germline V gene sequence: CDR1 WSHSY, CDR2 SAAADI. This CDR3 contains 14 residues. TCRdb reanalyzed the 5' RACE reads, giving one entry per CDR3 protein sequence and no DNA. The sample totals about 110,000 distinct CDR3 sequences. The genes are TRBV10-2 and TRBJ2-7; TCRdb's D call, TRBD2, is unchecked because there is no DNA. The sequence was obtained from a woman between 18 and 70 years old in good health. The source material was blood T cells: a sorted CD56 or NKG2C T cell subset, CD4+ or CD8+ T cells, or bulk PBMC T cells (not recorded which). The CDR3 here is CASSDNGWADEQYF.